In its sample, the clone carrying this T cell receptor (beta chain) was seen a few times. The antigen is unknown. CDR3 length equals 15 residues. V gave up 6 bases and J gave up 5 bases, with 17 bases separating them. Germline V gene lookup returns CDR1 SEHNR and CDR2 FQNEAQ (reference sequence). This entry belongs to a study of T cells after yellow fever vaccination. Study as a whole: Those fractions that held only low numbers of cells were prepared using the SMART-Seq v4 Ultra Low Input RNA kit. Overall study results and limits: Clones that expanded after primary vaccination mostly reappeared after the booster (roughly 97% CD4, roughly 87% CD8). Although most clonotypes did not, a small share appeared in both CD4 and CD8 compartments.

Conversion of TCR transcripts into cDNA relied on 5'RACE template switching, which added a universal primer site and UMIs. TCRdb independently ran MiXCR on the 5' RACE reads; one entry per CDR3 protein. The table includes around 330,000 distinct CDR3 sequences, 3.6% detected once. The chain uses TRBV7-9 and TRBJ2-1; D not resolved. Source: PBMCs, taken on the day of the yellow fever booster vaccination. The clonotype comes from a man aged 18 to 30 who received the YFV17D yellow fever vaccine. The chain's CDR3 is CASSFGSPGHNEQFF. As DNA, the CDR3 is TGTGCCAGCAGTTTCGGGTCCCCCGGCCACAATGAGCAGTTCTTC.